The 20 T cell receptor beta chains in this list originate from one sample, sequenced in a study of human T cells and chemical hapten exposure. Time point indicated: patch test 3, about 24 weeks after DPC sensitization. Treatment denoted: therapeutic diphenylcyclopropenone sensitization with weekly scalp DPC. TCRdb fed the RACE reads into MiXCR, producing one record per CDR3 protein. The sample records roughly 84,000 distinct CDR3 sequences, roughly a tenth being singletons. The specimen comprised whole blood, sampled in connection with sensitization to the hapten diphenylcyclopropenone (DPC). Receptors were obtained from a woman in her fifties or sixties with alopecia areata. Some clones in this sample may be carry-over from other donors' samples.

This clonotype was seen a handful of times. The CDR3 DNA reads as TGTGCCAGCAGCCCCGACAGGAGGAATGAAAAACTGTTTTTT. Protein: CASSPDRRNEKLFF. The chain couples TRBV4-2 to TRBJ1-4; possible D gene TRBD1, 6 bases. Germline V gene lookup returns CDR1 LGHNA and CDR2 YNFKEQ. The CDR3 is made up of 14 amino acids. V lost 4 bases and J lost 5, with 11 bases in between.

A few counts support this clonotype. The gene calls are TRBV29-1 and TRBJ2-2; 11 bases match TRBD2. The CDR3 is made up of 14 amino acids. Per the germline V gene, CDR1 is SQVTM and CDR2 is ANQGSEA. V lost 7 bases to trimming and J lost 5 bases; unmatched junction nucleotides: 6. The CDR3, as DNA: TGCAGCGCTACTAGCGGGAGTCATACCGGGGAGCTGTTTTTT. Residues: CSATSGSHTGELFF.

Turning to this clonotype: Given a much more abundant clone one base away, this may be a read error. This chain connects TRBV28 to TRBJ2-7; 13 bases match TRBD2. This CDR3 comprises 15 residues. The germline gives CDR1 MDHEN, CDR2 SYDVKM. DNA for the CDR3: TGTGCCAGCAGTTGGACTAGCGGGAGTTCCTTCGAGCAGTACTTC. Translating it yields CASSWTSGSSFEQYF.

This clonotype was observed many times. The rearrangement joins TRBV7-2 to TRBJ2-3; 13 bases are shared with TRBD2. There are 16 residues in the CDR3. With 6 bases clipped from V and 6 bases from J, the junction kept 9 bases outside the gene matches. Germline assignment: CDR1 SGHTA and CDR2 FQGNSA. This CDR3 reads CASSLLAGGPRDTQYF. In nucleotides, the CDR3 is TGTGCCAGCAGTCTACTAGCGGGAGGGCCAAGGGATACGCAGTATTTT.

There are many counts of this clonotype. The gene calls are TRBV28 and TRBJ2-1, with 7 positions matching TRBD1. Germline V gene lookup returns CDR1 MDHEN and CDR2 SYDVKM. V shed 5 bases, J shed 3 bases, and the junction held 7 bases outside the gene matches. The CDR3 sequence is 15 residues long. The CDR3 protein is CASSPPGQIYNEQFF. The CDR3 DNA reads as TGTGCCAGCAGTCCTCCGGGACAGATCTACAATGAGCAGTTCTTC.

This clonotype has at least ten counts. The V and J genes are TRBV7-6 and TRBJ2-7; TRBD1 matches 9 bases. The junction had 15 bases not matched to a gene; V was cut back by 5 bases and J by 7 bases. The CDR3 loop spans 16 amino acids. Germline lookup yields CDR1 SGHVS and CDR2 FNYEAQ. DNA of the CDR3: TGTGCCAGCAGCCCCCAACCCGGACAGGGGATAGGGGAGCAGTACTTC. It encodes CASSPQPGQGIGEQYF.

The chain carries TRBV9 and TRBJ1-2; a possible D gene is TRBD1 (5 bases). V lost 0 bases, J lost 9 bases, and 6 bases lay in between. CDR3 length: 11 residues. Germline CDR1 is SGDLS and CDR2 is YYNGEE. CDR3 sequence: CASSVGGRYTF. In DNA, the CDR3 is TGTGCCAGCAGCGTAGGGGGACGCTACACCTTC.

In this sample, this clonotype turned up a few times. V and J are TRBV2 and TRBJ2-1; D may be TRBD2 (5 bases). The CDR3 runs to 14 residues. CDR1 is SNHLY and CDR2 is FYNNEI in the germline V gene. With 0 bases removed from V and 11 bases from J, the gap between germline ends came to 14 bases. The CDR3 spells CASSEALQAAKQFF. The CDR3 DNA reads as TGTGCCAGCAGTGAAGCGCTTCAAGCGGCTAAGCAGTTCTTC.

The CDR3 nucleotides read TGTGCCAGCAGCCCCGGGACTAGCGGCAACAATGAGCAGTTCTTC. Protein sequence: CASSPGTSGNNEQFF. The rearrangement links TRBV7-9 to TRBJ2-1; 11 nucleotides align to TRBD2. The germline CDR1 and CDR2 sequences are SEHNR and FQNEAQ (reference sequence). V trimming: 5 bases; J trimming: 5 bases; junction bases outside the gene matches: 5. The CDR3 sequence is 15 residues long.

This clonotype showed up many times. The chain joins TRBV7-9 to TRBJ2-7; 7 bases are a match to TRBD1. The length of the CDR3 is 14 residues. Germline CDR1 SEHNR, CDR2 FQNEAQ (reference sequence). With V trimmed by 5 bases and J by 2 bases, 6 bases remained unmatched. DNA for the CDR3: TGTGCCAGCAGCACCGGACAGGCCCCCTACGAGCAGTACTTC. This sequence encodes CASSTGQAPYEQYF. The variable domain in full, completed from reference TRBV7-9 and TRBJ2-7, reads DTGVSQNPRHKITKRGQNVTFRCDPISEHNRLYWYRQTLGQGPEFLTYFQNEAQLEKSRLLSDRFSAERPKGSFSTLEIQRTEQGDSAMYLCASSTGQAPYEQYFGPGTRLTVT.

In its sample, this clonotype was seen many times. The rearrangement uses TRBV20-1 and TRBJ1-4; no clear D. V dropped 6 bases and J dropped 4 bases, with 15 bases sitting between them. The CDR3 spans 14 residues. Germline V gives CDR1 DFQATT, CDR2 SNEGSKA (reference sequence). CDR3 residues: CSAADRALNEKLFF. In nucleotides, the CDR3 is TGCAGTGCGGCTGACCGGGCCCTTAATGAAAAACTGTTTTTT.

At least ten counts were recorded for this clonotype. The rearrangement uses TRBV6-5 and TRBJ1-5; D unclear. Germline assignment: CDR1 MNHEY and CDR2 SVGAGI. The CDR3 sequence is 11 residues long. Trimming cost V 6 bases and J 12 bases, with 12 bases left between them. Here the CDR3 DNA reads TGTGCCAGCAGATCGGACGGTGTCCAGCATTTT. This gives the protein CASRSDGVQHF.

Many counts were recorded for this clonotype. The chain couples TRBV5-1 to TRBJ2-1; TRBD2 aligns across 10 bases. Germline CDR1 reads SGHRS; CDR2 reads YFSETQ. The CDR3 is 14 amino acids. V trimming: 4 bases; J trimming: 5 bases; junction bases outside the gene matches: 3. The CDR3 DNA reads as TGCGCCAGCAGCATGGGACTAGCGAACAATGAGCAGTTCTTC. It encodes CASSMGLANNEQFF.

This clonotype was seen at least ten times. The J gene is TRBJ2-3, the V gene TRBV20-1; D is unclear. In germline, CDR1 is DFQATT, CDR2 SNEGSKA (reference sequence). The CDR3 has 13 amino acids. V lost 3 bases and J lost 5, with 12 bases in between. The CDR3 nucleotides are TGCAGTGCTAGGGTAACGCCCGTAGATACGCAGTATTTT. Amino acids: CSARVTPVDTQYF.

This clonotype was detected ten times or more. The genes are TRBV19 and TRBJ1-2, with TRBD1 identical over 9 bases. CDR3 length: 13 amino acids. Germline assignment: CDR1 LNHDA and CDR2 SQIVND (reference sequence). With V trimmed by 5 bases and J by 6 bases, 4 bases remained unmatched. The CDR3 is CASSLRTGDGYTF. Written as DNA, the CDR3 is TGTGCCAGTAGTCTCCGGACAGGGGATGGCTACACCTTC.

This clonotype was found a few times. This chain connects TRBV11-2 to TRBJ2-7, with 9 bases fitting TRBD2. V dropped 3 bases and J dropped 2; count of bases not matched to a gene: 5. The CDR3 spans 15 residues. Germline V lookup: CDR1 SGHAT, CDR2 FQNNGV. The CDR3 nucleotides are TGTGCCAGCAGCTTTTCTCTAGCGGGGACCTACGAGCAGTACTTC. Its protein is CASSFSLAGTYEQYF.

This clonotype was observed at least ten times. One end of the junction is discordant with germline, which a read error may explain. The chain has TRBV20-1 and TRBJ2-5; D assignment may be TRBD1 or TRBD2 (5 bases each). The CDR3 is made up of 15 amino acids. CDR1 is DFQATT and CDR2 is SNEGSKA in the germline V gene (reference sequence). The DNA of the CDR3 is TGCAGTGCTAGATCTCCAGGGAGTTACCAGGAGACCCAGTACTTC. Translating gives CSARSPGSYQETQYF.

At least ten counts were recorded for this clonotype. V is TRBV20-1 and J is TRBJ2-3; 12 bases agree with TRBD2. The CDR3 loop spans 15 amino acids. The J segment lost 4 bases and the V segment lost 2 bases, leaving 4 bases of the junction unmatched. Germline CDR1 is DFQATT and CDR2 is SNEGSKA (reference sequence). CDR3 sequence (DNA): TGCAGTGCTAGATCCGGGACTAGCGGGCCAGATACGCAGTATTTT. Encoded protein: CSARSGTSGPDTQYF.

This clonotype was picked up many times. The V call is TRBV6-2 or TRBV6-3, the J call TRBJ1-5; D may be TRBD1 (5 bases). V was shortened by 0 bases and J by 5 bases, with 8 bases between the two germline ends. The CDR3 is 14 amino acids. CDR1 and CDR2 from the germline V gene are MNHEY and SVGEGT. The CDR3 region is CASSYSTRDQPQHF. The CDR3 nucleotides read TGTGCCAGCAGTTACTCGACCAGGGATCAGCCCCAGCATTTT.

The chain links TRBV3-1 to TRBJ2-7; D could derive from TRBD1 or TRBD2 (5 bases each). The V end was cut by 1 base, the J end by 3 bases, with 13 bases between. The length of the CDR3 is 15 residues. Germline lookup yields CDR1 LGHDT and CDR2 YNNKEL (reference sequence). The CDR3 region has the DNA TGTGCCAGCAGCCAAGGAGCAGGGACCTTCTACGAGCAGTACTTC. Amino acid sequence: CASSQGAGTFYEQYF.